The 23 T cell receptor beta chains listed next were all sequenced from one sample in a study of blood T cell repertoires in COVID-19. The protocol was immunoSEQ multiplex PCR, while the TCRdb copy is restricted to in-frame clones and leaves out a portion. The sample has fewer than 350,000 clones, 89% seen once; the top ten hold roughly 8.9%. Sequenced input: PBMCs or T cells enriched from blood (not recorded which). Every receptor here comes from a woman aged 40 to 50 who had recovered from COVID-19.

On this clone: The same CDR3 also results from other DNA sequences found in this sample. The V and J genes are TRBV28 and TRBJ2-7, with 9 positions matching TRBD1. Germline V gives CDR1 MDHEN, CDR2 SYDVKM. The junction had 9 bases not matched to a gene; V was cut back by 4 bases and J by 2 bases. CDR3 length: 16 residues. DNA of the CDR3: TGTGCCAGCAGTTCCCCGGGACAGGGTGGGACCTACGAGCAGTACTTC. It is translated as CASSSPGQGGTYEQYF.

The chain joins TRBV9 to TRBJ1-2; TRBD1 agrees at 8 bases. Germline-derived CDR1 and CDR2 are SGDLS and YYNGEE. The CDR3 consists of 14 residues. After removal of 2 bases from V and 7 bases from J, the junction contained 7 bases not matched to a gene. The CDR3 coding sequence is TGTGCCAGCAGCGTCGGACAGGGTAGCTTTGGCTACACCTTC. Translated, it gives CASSVGQGSFGYTF.

The chain recombines TRBV4-3 with TRBJ2-4; D remains unclear. In germline, CDR1 is LGHNA, CDR2 YSLEER. V was trimmed by 0 bases and J by 4 bases, leaving 7 bases between them. CDR3 length: 14 residues. In DNA, the CDR3 is TGCGCCAGCAGCCAAGATTGGGCGAAAAACATTCAGTACTTC. Protein sequence: CASSQDWAKNIQYF.

The chain joins TRBV5-1 to TRBJ1-1; tentatively, D is TRBD1 (6 bases). V was pared by 2 bases and J by 3 bases, with 17 bases between. From germline, CDR1 is SGHRS and CDR2 YFSETQ. This CDR3 is built from 16 residues. In DNA, the CDR3 is TGCGCCAGCAGCTTACAACAGGGTGAGGTGGACACTGAAGCTTTCTTT. Translating gives CASSLQQGEVDTEAFF.

The chain joins TRBV7-2 to TRBJ2-5; 8 bases are a match to TRBD1. The CDR3 is made up of 12 amino acids. The V gene end was trimmed by 9 bases and the J gene end by 4 bases; junction bases not matched to a gene: 4. CDR1 and CDR2 from the germline V gene are SGHTA and FQGNSA. CDR3 in amino acids: CASDRGRETQYF. The DNA for the CDR3 is TGTGCCAGTGACAGGGGACGAGAGACCCAGTACTTC. The full variable domain, completed using reference TRBV7-2 and TRBJ2-5, is GAGVSQSPSNKVTEKGKDVELRCDPISGHTALYWYRQSLGQGLEFLIYFQGNSAPDKSGLPSDRFSAERTGGSVSTLTIQRTQQEDSAVYLCASDRGRETQYFGPGTRLLVL.

The rearrangement uses TRBV7-2 and TRBJ1-1; 8 bases are a match to TRBD1. In germline, CDR1 is SGHTA, CDR2 FQGNSA. This CDR3 contains 14 residues. J was trimmed by 1 base and V by 7 bases; bases with no gene match: 5. The CDR3 nucleotides are TGTGCCAGCACCCAGACAGGGGCGAACACTGAAGCTTTCTTT. It translates to CASTQTGANTEAFF.

The genes are TRBV28 and TRBJ2-1; D might be TRBD2 (5 bases). The V gene lost 2 bases and the J gene lost 4 bases, with 12 bases spanning the gap. The CDR3 has 15 residues. The germline CDR1 and CDR2 sequences are MDHEN and SYDVKM. The CDR3 loop reads CASSLGGADYNEQFF. The CDR3 DNA sequence: TGTGCCAGCAGTTTAGGAGGAGCGGATTACAATGAGCAGTTCTTC. The whole variable domain, remainder taken from reference TRBV28 and TRBJ2-1, is DVKVTQSSRYLVKRTGEKVFLECVQDMDHENMFWYRQDPGLGLRLIYFSYDVKMKEKGDIPEGYSVSREKKERFSLILESASTNQTSMYLCASSLGGADYNEQFFGPGTRLTVL.

This chain links TRBV11-3 with TRBJ2-3; a weak D match, TRBD2 (7 bases). The CDR3 has 17 amino acids. Germline V gives CDR1 SGHNT, CDR2 YENEEA. The V end was cut by 1 base, the J end by 4 bases, with 18 bases between. The CDR3 is CASSLVGGEGGADTQYF. The DNA of the CDR3 is TGTGCCAGCAGCTTAGTTGGCGGAGAGGGGGGGGCAGATACGCAGTATTTT.

This clone was picked up a small number of times. The chain has TRBV27 and TRBJ2-7, with 9 bases fitting TRBD2. Per the germline V gene, CDR1 is MNHEY and CDR2 is SMNVEV (reference sequence). There are 17 residues in the CDR3. The trim removed 1 base at V and 3 bases at J, leaving 10 bases unmatched. CDR3 DNA sequence: TGTGCCAGCAGTTTATGGGGTTCTAGCGGGACTAACTACGAGCAGTACTTC. It is translated as CASSLWGSSGTNYEQYF.

The V call is TRBV29-1, the J call TRBJ2-2; TRBD2 might be the D (6 bases). This CDR3 comprises 14 residues. Germline CDR1 reads SQVTM; CDR2 reads ANQGSEA. V lost 4 bases and J 5 bases, leaving 14 bases between the germline ends. The CDR3 sequence: CSVVPAGLTGELFF. The CDR3 DNA follows: TGCAGCGTTGTACCGGCAGGACTAACCGGGGAGCTGTTTTTT.

This clone was detected only once. Other nucleotide sequences in the sample specify the same CDR3. This sequence joins TRBV19 and TRBJ1-1; 8 bases are a match to TRBD1. The V segment lost 1 base and the J segment 3 bases; nucleotides outside the gene matches: 1. The CDR3 is made up of 14 amino acids. Germline-derived CDR1 and CDR2 are LNHDA and SQIVND (reference sequence). The CDR3 sequence is CASSIGQGYTEAFF. CDR3 nucleotide sequence: TGTGCCAGTAGTATAGGACAGGGGTACACTGAAGCTTTCTTT.

J is TRBJ2-1 and V is TRBV10-2, with 8 positions matching TRBD1. Per the germline V gene, CDR1 is WSHSY and CDR2 is SAAADI. After removal of 4 bases from V and 6 bases from J, the junction contained 5 bases not matched to a gene. CDR3 length: 14 amino acids. As DNA, the CDR3 is TGCGCCAGCAGTGTCAGGGGGCAGGGCAATGAGCAGTTCTTC. Translating gives CASSVRGQGNEQFF.

This clone has just one count. This sequence joins TRBV5-1 and TRBJ1-4, with TRBD1 matching 9 bases. The V gene's germline CDR1 is SGHRS and CDR2 YFSETQ. V trimming: 4 bases; J trimming: 8 bases; junction bases outside the gene matches: 6. The CDR3 loop spans 14 amino acids. The CDR3, as DNA: TGCGCCAGCAGCCCGGGGACAGGGAAGGAAAAACTGTTTTTT. This encodes CASSPGTGKEKLFF. Full variable domain (rest looked up from reference TRBV5-1 and TRBJ1-4): KAGVTQTPRYLIKTRGQQVTLSCSPISGHRSVSWYQQTPGQGLQFLFEYFSETQRNKGNFPGRFSGRQFSNSRSEMNVSTLELGDSALYLCASSPGTGKEKLFFGSGTQLSVL.

The chain employs TRBV28 and TRBJ1-3, with D possibly matching TRBD1 (6 bases). The CDR3 consists of 16 residues. Trimming removed 4 bases at V and 2 bases at J, with 15 bases between. Germline V gene lookup returns CDR1 MDHEN and CDR2 SYDVKM. CDR3 sequence reads: CASSSSGGGAGNTIYF. The CDR3, as DNA: TGTGCCAGCAGTTCTTCTGGGGGGGGCGCTGGAAACACCATATATTTT.

The V and J genes are TRBV6-7 and TRBJ2-7, with TRBD2 identical over 10 bases. TRBV6-7 is an ORF for which the function is uncertain. J gave up 1 base and V 9 bases, and 15 bases lay outside the gene matches. This CDR3 is built from 17 residues. This CDR3 reads CARPLAGEGGRSYEQYF. CDR3 bases: TGTGCCAGACCTCTAGCGGGAGAAGGAGGCAGGTCCTACGAGCAGTACTTC.

The gene calls are TRBV7-9 and TRBJ2-1; D might be TRBD2 (6 bases). V lost 5 bases and J lost 3, with 20 bases in between. Germline loops: CDR1 SEHNR, CDR2 FQNEAQ (reference sequence). The CDR3 length is 17 residues. The CDR3 nucleotides read TGTGCCAGCAGCCCGTACGGACTGGACTATAACTACAATGAGCAGTTCTTC. This translates into CASSPYGLDYNYNEQFF. Based on the CDR3 plus reference TRBV7-9 and TRBJ2-1, the full variable domain is DTGVSQNPRHKITKRGQNVTFRCDPISEHNRLYWYRQTLGQGPEFLTYFQNEAQLEKSRLLSDRFSAERPKGSFSTLEIQRTEQGDSAMYLCASSPYGLDYNYNEQFFGPGTRLTVL.

This clone was detected once. V and J are TRBV15 and TRBJ2-7; D not certain. The V and J ends lost 0 bases and 0 bases respectively, with 9 bases between them. The CDR3 runs to 15 residues. Per germline, CDR1 LNHNV and CDR2 YYDKDF (reference sequence). CDR3 in DNA: TGTGCCACCAGCAGAGATAAACTACTCTCCTACGAGCAGTACTTC. This sequence encodes CATSRDKLLSYEQYF.

This chain connects TRBV5-6 to TRBJ1-6; D perhaps matches TRBD1 (6 bases). CDR3 size: 17 residues. Per germline, CDR1 SGHDT and CDR2 YYEEEE. With 0 bases removed from V and 9 bases from J, the gap between germline ends came to 19 bases. The CDR3 loop reads CASSLGWGQTEFSPLHF. The CDR3 DNA is TGTGCCAGCAGCTTGGGGTGGGGGCAAACCGAATTTTCACCCCTCCACTTT.

The chain is built from TRBV29-1 and TRBJ2-5, with TRBD2 matching 8 bases. Losses at the gene ends were 1 base for V and 2 bases for J; bases not matched to a gene: 9. Per the germline V gene, CDR1 is SQVTM and CDR2 is ANQGSEA. The CDR3 length is 16 residues. For the CDR3, the DNA is TGCAGCGTTGAAGGTCCGGGAGGGATGGGGCAAGAGACCCAGTACTTC. Translation: CSVEGPGGMGQETQYF.

The chain employs TRBV11-3 and TRBJ2-5, with D possibly being TRBD1 (6 bases). V lost 5 bases and J lost 5, with 12 bases in between. The germline V gene has CDR1 SGHNT and CDR2 YENEEA. CDR3 length equals 13 residues. The CDR3 DNA sequence: TGTGCCAGCAGCCCAGGACAGCCGGAGACCCAGTACTTC. Its protein product is CASSPGQPETQYF.

The gene calls are TRBV7-3 and TRBJ2-5; TRBD2 matches at 7 bases. In germline, CDR1 is SGHTA, CDR2 FQGTGA. CDR3 length equals 15 residues. The V gene end was trimmed by 1 base and the J gene end by 0 bases; junction bases not matched to a gene: 2. The CDR3 DNA is TGTGCCAGCAGCTTAAACGGGGGGTACCAAGAGACCCAGTACTTC. Its protein product is CASSLNGGYQETQYF.

Details on this clone: This sample also contains other DNA sequences that code for the same CDR3. CDR3 amino acids: CASSSRDSYEQYF. Here the CDR3 DNA reads TGTGCCAGCAGTTCCCGGGACAGCTACGAGCAGTACTTC. V is TRBV27 and J is TRBJ2-7; 7 bases match TRBD1. Germline V gene data show CDR1 as MNHEY and CDR2 as SMNVEV (reference sequence). The CDR3 is made up of 13 amino acids. The V gene end was trimmed by 4 bases and the J gene end by 3 bases; junction bases not matched to a gene: 3.

The chain joins TRBV3-1 (or the pseudogene TRBV3-2) to TRBJ2-1, with 10 bases aligning to TRBD2. The germline gives CDR1 LGHDT, CDR2 YNNKEL (reference sequence). The CDR3 length is 16 residues. The ends lost 4 bases at V and 6 bases at J; junction bases unmatched: 9. CDR3 sequence: CASSRGAGGPSNEQFF. The DNA for the CDR3 is TGTGCCAGCAGCCGGGGAGCGGGAGGGCCCTCCAATGAGCAGTTCTTC.